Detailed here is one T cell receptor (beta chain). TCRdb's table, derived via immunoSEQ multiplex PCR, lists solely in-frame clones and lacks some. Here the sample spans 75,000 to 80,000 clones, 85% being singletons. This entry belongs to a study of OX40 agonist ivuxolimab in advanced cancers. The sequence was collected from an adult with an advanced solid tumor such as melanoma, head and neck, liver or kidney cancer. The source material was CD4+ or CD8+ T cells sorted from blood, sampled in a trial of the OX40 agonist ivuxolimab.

The CDR3: CATSMTPGTSLAGYTF. The CDR3 coding sequence is TGTGCCACCAGCATGACTCCGGGCACATCCTTGGCGGGCTACACCTTC. The rearrangement joins TRBV15 to TRBJ1-2, with unresolved D. The germline CDR1 and CDR2 sequences are LNHNV and YYDKDF (reference sequence). The CDR3 has 16 amino acids. Trimming took off 4 bases at V and 8 bases at J, with 23 bases between the two ends.